These 12 T cell receptor beta chains were all obtained from the same sample, sequenced in a study of beta chain features in type 1 diabetes. Overall study results and limits: Shortening that was moderate but significant affected the TCRB CDR3s of Type 1 diabetes patients in all four CD4+ subsets.

These receptors' antigens are unknown. The entirety of the isolated RNA underwent reverse transcription, so expressed TCRB transcripts were sequenced. Only in-frame clones appear in the TCRdb table, and some are missing; sequencing was by immunoSEQ multiplex PCR. The sample carries approximately 600,000 clones, 9.5% to 15% recorded once. The sequenced sample was naive CD4+ T cells from blood. These receptors were taken from a young man with type 1 diabetes.

The V and J genes are TRBV7-2 and TRBJ1-2, with D possibly being TRBD1 (5 bases). The V gene's germline CDR1 is SGHTA and CDR2 FQGNSA. The CDR3 is 12 amino acids. V lost 5 bases and J 6 bases, leaving 10 bases between the germline ends. The chain's CDR3 is CASSPDSHGYTF. The CDR3 DNA is TGTGCCAGCAGCCCCGACAGTCATGGCTACACCTTC. The complete variable domain, with remaining parts taken from reference TRBV7-2 and TRBJ1-2, reads GAGVSQSPSNKVTEKGKDVELRCDPISGHTALYWYRQSLGQGLEFLIYFQGNSAPDKSGLPSDRFSAERTGGSVSTLTIQRTQQEDSAVYLCASSPDSHGYTFGSGTRLTVV.

The J gene is TRBJ1-1, the V gene TRBV7-9; perhaps TRBD1 as D (6 bases). The CDR3 runs to 13 residues. Germline-derived CDR1 and CDR2 are SEHNR and FQNEAQ (reference sequence). V lost 4 bases, J lost 8 bases, and 14 bases lay in between. CDR3 DNA: TGTGCCAGCAGCTATAACAGGGTTGAGGAAGCTTTCTTT. As protein: CASSYNRVEEAFF. The entire variable domain, with the rest obtained from reference TRBV7-9 and TRBJ1-1, is as follows: DTGVSQNPRHKITKRGQNVTFRCDPISEHNRLYWYRQTLGQGPEFLTYFQNEAQLEKSRLLSDRFSAERPKGSFSTLEIQRTEQGDSAMYLCASSYNRVEEAFFGQGTRLTVV.

This sequence joins TRBV5-6 and TRBJ1-1; TRBD1 matches 9 bases. With 3 bases clipped from V and 1 base from J, the junction kept 13 bases outside the gene matches. CDR1 SGHDT and CDR2 YYEEEE come from the germline V gene. The CDR3 totals 18 residues. The CDR3 region is CASSWSTGGTGWNTEAFF. The CDR3 DNA reads as TGTGCCAGCAGCTGGAGTACGGGCGGGACAGGGTGGAACACTGAAGCTTTCTTT. Variable domain in full (rest from reference TRBV5-6 and TRBJ1-1): DAGVTQSPTHLIKTRGQQVTLRCSPKSGHDTVSWYQQALGQGPQFIFQYYEEEERQRGNFPDRFSGHQFPNYSSELNVNALLLGDSALYLCASSWSTGGTGWNTEAFFGQGTRLTVV.

The table lists this clone with a few counts. The gene calls are TRBV29-1 and TRBJ2-5; D is perhaps TRBD2 (5 bases). V was cut by 1 base and J by 3 bases, with 9 bases left in between. CDR1 and CDR2 (germline): SQVTM, ANQGSEA. The CDR3 sequence is 13 residues long. CDR3 in DNA: TGCAGCGTTGAAGTGGACTTAAAAGAGACCCAGTACTTC. Translated: CSVEVDLKETQYF. Supplemented by reference TRBV29-1 and TRBJ2-5, the full variable domain reads SAVISQKPSRDICQRGTSLTIQCQVDSQVTMMFWYRQQPGQSLTLIATANQGSEATYESGFVIDKFPISRPNLTFSTLTVSNMSPEDSSIYLCSVEVDLKETQYFGPGTRLLVL.

This clone has just a few counts. V is TRBV7-2 and J is TRBJ1-2, with TRBD1 matching 10 bases. CDR3 length: 14 residues. Trimming removed 4 bases from V and 8 bases from J; junction bases left unmatched: 7. CDR1 and CDR2 from the germline V gene are SGHTA and FQGNSA. The CDR3 is CASSSGQGTRGYTF. CDR3 in DNA: TGTGCCAGCAGCTCGGGACAGGGGACTCGGGGCTACACCTTC.

CDR3 loop: CASSQSITADNYGYTF. The CDR3 bases are TGCGCCAGCAGTCAATCTATCACGGCAGATAACTATGGCTACACCTTC. The V and J genes are TRBV23-1 and TRBJ1-2, with D unclear. TRBV23-1 is placed among ORFs of uncertain function. The V end was cut by 0 bases, the J end by 1 base, with 12 bases between. The CDR3 has 16 amino acids.

This clone occurred a few times. V usage is TRBV2 and J usage is TRBJ2-5; D unresolved. The CDR3 is made up of 14 amino acids. Trimming stripped 7 bases from V and 5 bases from J, with 17 bases between. In germline, CDR1 is SNHLY, CDR2 FYNNEI. CDR3 in amino acids: CASIKDLPAETQYF. Here the CDR3 DNA reads TGTGCCAGCATAAAGGACCTCCCGGCGGAGACCCAGTACTTC.

This clone appeared a few times. The gene calls are TRBV19 and TRBJ1-3; D is undetermined. Trimming pared 2 bases from V and 4 bases from J, leaving 9 bases between. Germline values: CDR1 LNHDA, CDR2 SQIVND (reference sequence). This CDR3 comprises 14 residues. The CDR3 bases are TGTGCCAGTAGTATACTCTTCGGAGGAAACACCATATATTTT. The encoded protein is CASSILFGGNTIYF.

V gene TRBV28 combines with J gene TRBJ2-5, with D perhaps TRBD2 (6 bases). Deletions cut 6 bases from V and 6 bases from J, with 20 bases between. Germline assignment: CDR1 MDHEN and CDR2 SYDVKM. The CDR3 spans 15 residues. The CDR3 spells CASSPPGLPTKTQYF. Here the CDR3 DNA reads TGTGCCAGCAGCCCCCCGGGACTGCCCACGAAGACCCAGTACTTC.

This clone occurred a few times. The chain is built from TRBV29-1 and TRBJ2-1; no reliable D call. Trimming removed 3 bases from V and 2 bases from J, with 5 bases in between. Germline CDR1 reads SQVTM; CDR2 reads ANQGSEA. The CDR3 length is 12 residues. This CDR3 is CSVERTYNEQFF. The CDR3 bases are TGCAGCGTTGAGCGCACCTACAATGAGCAGTTCTTC.

The chain uses TRBV21-1 and TRBJ2-1; the table's D call of TRBD2 was not tested on the DNA. TRBV21-1 is a pseudogene. CDR3 length: 18 amino acids. CDR3 in DNA: TGTGCCAGCAGCAAGGGACTAAATTCGTATGACTCCTACAATGAGCAGTTCTTC. This gives the protein CASSKGLNSYDSYNEQFF.

A few counts support this clone. The V and J genes are TRBV7-2 and TRBJ2-7; perhaps D is TRBD1 or TRBD2 (5 bases each). The CDR3 spans 15 residues. Germline V gene sequence: CDR1 SGHTA, CDR2 FQGNSA. V lost 3 bases and J 3 bases, leaving 15 bases between the germline ends. CDR3 sequence: CASSFSRGRDYEQYF. DNA of the CDR3: TGTGCCAGCAGCTTTAGTCGGGGCCGAGACTACGAGCAGTACTTC.